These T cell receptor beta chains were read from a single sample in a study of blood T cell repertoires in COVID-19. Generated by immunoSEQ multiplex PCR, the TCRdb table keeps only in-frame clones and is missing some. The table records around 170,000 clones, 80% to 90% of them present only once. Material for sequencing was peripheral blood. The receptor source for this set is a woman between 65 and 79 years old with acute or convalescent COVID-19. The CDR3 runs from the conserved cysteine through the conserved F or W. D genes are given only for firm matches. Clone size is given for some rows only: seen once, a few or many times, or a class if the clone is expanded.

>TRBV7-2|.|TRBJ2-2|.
TGTGCCACCTCTCCCATGAGGCGCACCGGGGAGCTGTTTTTT
CATSPMRRTGELFF
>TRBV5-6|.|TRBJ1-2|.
TGTGCCAGCAGCTTGGTGGGGCAGGGCTACACCTTC
CASSLVGQGYTF
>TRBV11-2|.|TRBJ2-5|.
TGTGCCAGCAGCAGAGGGCAGGAAGAGACCCAGTACTTC
CASSRGQEETQYF
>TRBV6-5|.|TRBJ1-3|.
TGTGCCAGCAGTTACGGCAGGGCCCCTGGAAACACCATATATTTT
CASSYGRAPGNTIYF
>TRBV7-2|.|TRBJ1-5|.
TGTGCCAGCAGCCTAGACCGGTCAGGATCAGCCCAGCATTTT
CASSLDRSGSAQHF
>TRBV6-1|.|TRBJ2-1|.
TGTGCCAGCAGTGAAGGGAGGACCGCGCCCAATGAGCAGTTCTTC
CASSEGRTAPNEQFF
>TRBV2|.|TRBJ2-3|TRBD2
TGTGCCAGCAGTTCTGGACTAGCGGGGGGCACAGATACGCAGTATTTT
CASSSGLAGGTDTQYF
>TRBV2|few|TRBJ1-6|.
TGTGCCAGCAGTGATCGGGGCTCCTATAATTCACCCCTCCACTTT
CASSDRGSYNSPLHF
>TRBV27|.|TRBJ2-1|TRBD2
TGTGCCAGCAGCAAAAGCGGGGTTGGCTACAATGAGCAGTTCTTC
CASSKSGVGYNEQFF
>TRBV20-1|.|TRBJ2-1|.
TGCAGTGCTAGTGGTTGGGGCGCGGGGCCCTCCTACAATGAGCAGTTCTTC
CSASGWGAGPSYNEQFF
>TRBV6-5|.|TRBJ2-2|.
TGTGCCAGCGCGGAGACTATCGACGGGGAGCTGTTTTTT
CASAETIDGELFF
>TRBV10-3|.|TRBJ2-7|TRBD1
TGTGCCATCAGTGAGTCTGGGACAGGTGGCTACGAGCAGTACTTC
CAISESGTGGYEQYF
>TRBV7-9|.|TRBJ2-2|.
TGTGCCAGCAGCTTCCGAGGGGGTATTAACACCGGGGAGCTGTTTTTT
CASSFRGGINTGELFF
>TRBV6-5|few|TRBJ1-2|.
TGTGCCAGCAGTTACTCTGGCAGGGGCGACTATGGCTACACCTTC
CASSYSGRGDYGYTF
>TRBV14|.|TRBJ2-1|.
TGTGCCAGCAGCCAAGATTCGGAGGTCAGTGAGCAGTTCTTC
CASSQDSEVSEQFF
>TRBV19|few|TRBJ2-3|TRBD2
TGTGCCAGTAGTAGGGAGCGGGGGGCCCTCACAGATACGCAGTATTTT
CASSRERGALTDTQYF
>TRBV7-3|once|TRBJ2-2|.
TGTGCCAGCAGCTTATCCCAGGGAAAAACCGGGGAGCTGTTTTTT
CASSLSQGKTGELFF
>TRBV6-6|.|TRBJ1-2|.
TGTGCCAGCACTCTAGACGGGGGGGCTAACTATGGCTACACCTTC
CASTLDGGANYGYTF
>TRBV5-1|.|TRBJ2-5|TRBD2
TGCGCCAGCAGCTGGCGGGAGGGCCAAGAGACCCAGTACTTC
CASSWREGQETQYF
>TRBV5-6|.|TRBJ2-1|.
TGTGCCAGCAGCTTGGATATACAGCTCAGGAATGAGCAGTTCTTC
CASSLDIQLRNEQFF
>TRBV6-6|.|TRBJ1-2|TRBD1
TGTGCCACAGAGGGACAGGGGGTCATCGGGTATGGCTACACCTTC
CATEGQGVIGYGYTF
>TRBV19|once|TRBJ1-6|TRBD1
TGTGCCAGTACCTCGAGACAGGGGAATTCACCCCTCCACTTT
CASTSRQGNSPLHF
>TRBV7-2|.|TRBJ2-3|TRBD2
TGTGCCAGCATCCCAGGACTAGCGAGCACAGATACGCAGTATTTT
CASIPGLASTDTQYF
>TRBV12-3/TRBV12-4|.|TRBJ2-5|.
TGTGCCAGCAGTAGAGGCGAGGGGACCCAGTACTTC
CASSRGEGTQYF
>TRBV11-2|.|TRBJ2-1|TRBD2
TGTGCCAGCAGCTTAGATCCCGGGAGGCCGAAACGAACCAATGAGCAGTTCTTC
CASSLDPGRPKRTNEQFF
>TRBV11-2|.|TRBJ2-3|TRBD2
TGTGCCAGCAGCTTTAACTTAGCGGGGGAGCAGTATTTT
CASSFNLAGEQYF
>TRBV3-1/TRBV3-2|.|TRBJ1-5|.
TGTGCCAGCAGCCAGGCTACAGGGACTCAGCCCCAGCATTTT
CASSQATGTQPQHF
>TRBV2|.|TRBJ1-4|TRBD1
TGTGCCAGCAGTGAAGGGGACAGTAATGAAAAACTGTTTTTT
CASSEGDSNEKLFF
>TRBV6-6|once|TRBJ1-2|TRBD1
TGTGCCAGCAGTTTTCGGACAGGGGCCGTCTATGGCTACACCTTC
CASSFRTGAVYGYTF